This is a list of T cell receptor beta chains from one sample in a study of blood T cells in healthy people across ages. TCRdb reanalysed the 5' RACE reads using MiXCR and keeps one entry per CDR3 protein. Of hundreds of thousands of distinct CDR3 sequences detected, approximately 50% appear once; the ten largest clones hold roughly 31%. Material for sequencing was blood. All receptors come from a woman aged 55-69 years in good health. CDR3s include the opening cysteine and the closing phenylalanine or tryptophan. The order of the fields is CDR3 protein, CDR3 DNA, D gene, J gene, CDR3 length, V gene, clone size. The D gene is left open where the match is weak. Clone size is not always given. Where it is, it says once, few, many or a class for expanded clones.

CDR3: CSAIRDTDYEQYF
DNA: TGCAGTGCTATCCGGGACACCGACTACGAGCAGTACTTC
D: .
J: TRBJ2-7
length: 13
V: TRBV20-1
size: .

CDR3: CASSLVLPGETQYF
DNA: TGCGCCAGCAGCTTGGTTCTTCCCGGGGAGACCCAGTACTTC
D: .
J: TRBJ2-5
length: 14
V: TRBV5-1
size: .

CDR3: CASSLEGQGGKQYF
DNA: TGTGCCAGCAGCTTAGAGGGACAGGGAGGAAAGCAGTACTTC
D: TRBD1
J: TRBJ2-7
length: 14
V: TRBV7-2
size: .

CDR3: CASRTGTGIYEQYF
DNA: TGTGCCAGCAGGACCGGGACAGGGATCTACGAGCAGTACTTC
D: TRBD1
J: TRBJ2-7
length: 14
V: TRBV7-2
size: .

CDR3: CASRKDLSLNTEAFF
DNA: TGTGCCAGCAGAAAGGACCTGTCGCTGAACACTGAAGCTTTCTTT
D: .
J: TRBJ1-1
length: 15
V: TRBV27
size: .

CDR3: CAGGSGKDDTQYF
DNA: TGTGCCGGAGGTAGCGGGAAGGATGATACGCAGTATTTT
D: TRBD2
J: TRBJ2-3
length: 13
V: TRBV7-8
size: .

CDR3: CASSLVWTGKNIQYF
DNA: TGTGCCAGCAGCTTAGTTTGGACAGGGAAAAACATTCAGTACTTC
D: TRBD1
J: TRBJ2-4
length: 15
V: TRBV11-2
size: .

CDR3: CASSQDPGQVYEQYF
DNA: TGTGCCAGCAGCCAAGATCCGGGACAGGTTTACGAGCAGTACTTC
D: TRBD1
J: TRBJ2-7
length: 15
V: TRBV14
size: .

CDR3: CSASRNRETQYF
DNA: TGCAGTGCCAGCCGTAATCGGGAGACCCAGTACTTC
D: .
J: TRBJ2-5
length: 12
V: TRBV20-1
size: few

CDR3: CASSLETSGTSEQFF
DNA: TGTGCCAGCAGTTTAGAGACTAGCGGGACGAGTGAGCAGTTCTTC
D: TRBD2
J: TRBJ2-1
length: 15
V: TRBV12-3/TRBV12-4
size: few

CDR3: CASRETVSSYEQYF
DNA: TGTGCCAGCAGGGAAACTGTTAGCTCCTACGAGCAGTACTTC
D: .
J: TRBJ2-7
length: 14
V: TRBV2
size: .

CDR3: CASSQRGFEETQYF
DNA: TGTGCCAGCAGCCAAAGAGGGTTCGAAGAGACCCAGTACTTC
D: .
J: TRBJ2-5
length: 14
V: TRBV4-2
size: .

CDR3: CASSVEASASEQYF
DNA: TGCGCCAGCAGCGTGGAGGCCTCAGCTAGCGAGCAGTACTTC
D: .
J: TRBJ2-7
length: 14
V: TRBV5-1
size: once

CDR3: CASSPDTRSYNEQFF
DNA: TGTGCCAGCAGCCCAGACACCCGCTCCTACAATGAGCAGTTCTTC
D: .
J: TRBJ2-1
length: 15
V: TRBV7-2
size: many

CDR3: CSAYRRSLTDTQYF
DNA: TGCAGTGCCTATCGAAGGTCCCTAACAGATACGCAGTATTTT
D: .
J: TRBJ2-3
length: 14
V: TRBV20-1
size: .

CDR3: CASSVAPISYNSPLHF
DNA: TGTGCCAGCAGCGTAGCACCGATCTCCTATAATTCACCCCTCCACTTT
D: .
J: TRBJ1-6
length: 16
V: TRBV9
size: .

CDR3: CASSPRTAGTSYEQYF
DNA: TGTGCCAGCAGCCCAAGAACGGCGGGAACCTCCTACGAGCAGTACTTC
D: .
J: TRBJ2-7
length: 16
V: TRBV7-9
size: .

CDR3: CASSLQPGWDEQFF
DNA: TGTGCCAGCAGTCTACAACCAGGGTGGGACGAGCAGTTCTTC
D: .
J: TRBJ2-1
length: 14
V: TRBV6-2/TRBV6-3
size: once

CDR3: CASSLEGYQETQYF
DNA: TGTGCCAGCAGCTTAGAAGGATACCAAGAGACCCAGTACTTC
D: .
J: TRBJ2-5
length: 14
V: TRBV7-2
size: few

CDR3: CASSSLAGGVDTQYF
DNA: TGTGCCAGCAGCTCACTAGCGGGAGGGGTAGATACGCAGTATTTT
D: TRBD2
J: TRBJ2-3
length: 15
V: TRBV5-5
size: many

CDR3: CASSRSRTGVGETQFF
DNA: TGTGCCAGCAGTCGGTCAAGGACAGGGGTGGGGGAGACCCAGTTCTTC
D: TRBD1
J: TRBJ2-1
length: 16
V: TRBV27
size: .

CDR3: CASGIYRLSYEQYF
DNA: TGTGCCAGCGGGATATACAGGCTCTCCTACGAGCAGTACTTC
D: .
J: TRBJ2-7
length: 14
V: TRBV28
size: .

CDR3: CASSLPRPELRTQYF
DNA: TGTGCCAGCAGTTTACCGCGGCCGGAGCTGAGAACGCAGTATTTT
D: .
J: TRBJ2-3
length: 15
V: TRBV12-3/TRBV12-4
size: .

CDR3: CASSLTDTDTQYF
DNA: TGTGCCAGCAGCCTCACTGACACAGATACGCAGTATTTT
D: .
J: TRBJ2-3
length: 13
V: TRBV13
size: .

CDR3: CASSAPGQGGYEQYF
DNA: TGTGCCAGCAGTGCCCCGGGACAGGGAGGCTACGAGCAGTACTTC
D: TRBD1
J: TRBJ2-7
length: 15
V: TRBV28
size: .

CDR3: CASSQEHTLSGANVLTF
DNA: TGCGCCAGCAGCCAGGAACATACCCTCTCTGGGGCCAACGTCCTGACTTTC
D: .
J: TRBJ2-6
length: 17
V: TRBV4-3
size: .

CDR3: CASGPMFVGLSEQYF
DNA: TGCGCCAGCGGCCCCATGTTCGTCGGGTTGAGTGAGCAGTACTTC
D: .
J: TRBJ2-5
length: 15
V: TRBV4-1
size: .

CDR3: CASSPRRHRSKYRETQYF
DNA: TGTGCCAGCAGCCCCCGTCGGCACAGATCCAAGTATAGGGAGACCCAGTACTTC
D: .
J: TRBJ2-5
length: 18
V: TRBV11-2
size: .

CDR3: CASSQEGRGNIQYF
DNA: TGCGCCAGCAGCCAAGAGGGGCGGGGGAACATTCAGTACTTC
D: TRBD2
J: TRBJ2-4
length: 14
V: TRBV3-1
size: few

CDR3: CASSEIEWEEFF
DNA: TGTGCCAGCAGTGAAATCGAGTGGGAGGAGTTCTTC
D: .
J: TRBJ2-1
length: 12
V: TRBV6-1
size: once

CDR3: CASSLDGYANEQFF
DNA: TGTGCCAGCAGCTTAGATGGGTACGCCAATGAGCAGTTCTTC
D: .
J: TRBJ2-1
length: 14
V: TRBV7-3
size: .

CDR3: CASGVSYNSPLHF
DNA: TGTGCCTCCGGGGTCTCCTATAATTCACCCCTCCACTTT
D: .
J: TRBJ1-6
length: 13
V: TRBV10-3
size: .

CDR3: CASSQVGTSGYNEQFF
DNA: TGCGCCAGCAGCCAAGTCGGGACTAGCGGTTACAATGAGCAGTTCTTC
D: TRBD2
J: TRBJ2-1
length: 16
V: TRBV4-3
size: .

CDR3: CASSSAGGSYNEQYF
DNA: TGTGCCAGCAGCTCAGCGGGAGGATCCTACAATGAGCAGTACTTC
D: TRBD2
J: TRBJ2-7
length: 15
V: TRBV7-2
size: .

CDR3: CASSPLAEFTDTQYF
DNA: TGCGCCAGCAGCCCCCTGGCGGAGTTCACAGATACGCAGTATTTT
D: .
J: TRBJ2-3
length: 15
V: TRBV4-1
size: many

CDR3: CSVGGTGTLAKNIQYF
DNA: TGCAGCGTTGGGGGGACAGGGACATTAGCCAAAAACATTCAGTACTTC
D: TRBD1
J: TRBJ2-4
length: 16
V: TRBV29-1
size: .

CDR3: CASNRQGEGYTF
DNA: TGTGCCAGCAACCGACAGGGTGAAGGCTACACCTTC
D: TRBD1
J: TRBJ1-2
length: 12
V: TRBV3-1
size: .

CDR3: CASSPIGLDTQYF
DNA: TGTGCCAGCAGCCCAATTGGGCTTGATACGCAGTATTTT
D: .
J: TRBJ2-3
length: 13
V: TRBV6-6
size: .

CDR3: CAIRDVGTRSFF
DNA: TGTGCCATCAGGGACGTAGGGACACGGTCTTTCTTT
D: .
J: TRBJ1-1
length: 12
V: TRBV10-3
size: .

CDR3: CASSVSGNGYNEQYF
DNA: TGTGCCAGCAGCGTAAGCGGGAACGGCTACAATGAGCAGTACTTC
D: TRBD2
J: TRBJ2-7
length: 15
V: TRBV9
size: .

CDR3: CSARDTAYHGYTF
DNA: TGCAGTGCTAGAGACACAGCGTATCATGGCTACACCTTC
D: .
J: TRBJ1-2
length: 13
V: TRBV20-1
size: .

CDR3: CASSATDGRYEQYF
DNA: TGTGCCAGCAGTGCCACTGACGGACGCTACGAGCAGTACTTC
D: .
J: TRBJ2-7
length: 14
V: TRBV6-1
size: .

CDR3: CASSYMAGTEAFF
DNA: TGTGCCAGCAGTTACATGGCGGGCACTGAGGCTTTCTTT
D: .
J: TRBJ1-1
length: 13
V: TRBV6-2/TRBV6-3
size: .

CDR3: CASSFGGWSSGANVLTF
DNA: TGCGCCAGCAGCTTCGGAGGTTGGAGCTCTGGGGCCAACGTCCTGACTTTC
D: .
J: TRBJ2-6
length: 17
V: TRBV5-1
size: few

CDR3: CAISESSGSLLGNEQYF
DNA: TGTGCCATCAGTGAGTCTAGCGGGAGCTTACTAGGCAACGAGCAGTACTTC
D: TRBD2
J: TRBJ2-7
length: 17
V: TRBV10-3
size: .

CDR3: CASSPSHGETQYF
DNA: TGTGCCAGCAGCCCGTCACATGGGGAGACCCAGTACTTC
D: .
J: TRBJ2-5
length: 13
V: TRBV7-2
size: few

CDR3: CATSRAGTTNNEQFF
DNA: TGTGCCACCAGCAGAGCCGGGACTACGAACAATGAGCAGTTCTTC
D: TRBD2
J: TRBJ2-1
length: 15
V: TRBV15
size: few

CDR3: CAWSVRQGREQYF
DNA: TGTGCCTGGAGTGTACGGCAGGGCAGGGAGCAGTACTTC
D: .
J: TRBJ2-5
length: 13
V: TRBV30
size: .

CDR3: CSARDRGLDTQYF
DNA: TGCAGCGCCCGGGACAGGGGGCTTGATACGCAGTATTTT
D: TRBD1
J: TRBJ2-3
length: 13
V: TRBV29-1
size: .

CDR3: CASSSWDRGAYEQYF
DNA: TGTGCCAGCTCGTCCTGGGACAGGGGTGCCTACGAGCAGTACTTC
D: TRBD1
J: TRBJ2-7
length: 15
V: TRBV28
size: few

CDR3: CASSSQTGYLDEQYF
DNA: TGTGCCAGCAGCTCGCAGACAGGGTATCTTGACGAGCAGTACTTC
D: TRBD1
J: TRBJ2-7
length: 15
V: TRBV9
size: few

CDR3: CASSTPGQGAVGSYNEQYF
DNA: TGCGCCAGCAGCACACCGGGACAGGGGGCAGTTGGCTCCTACAATGAGCAGTACTTC
D: TRBD1
J: TRBJ2-7
length: 19
V: TRBV5-1
size: .

CDR3: CASSQHPRTGNPYEQYF
DNA: TGTGCCAGCAGCCAGCACCCTCGGACAGGGAACCCCTACGAGCAGTACTTC
D: TRBD1
J: TRBJ2-7
length: 17
V: TRBV3-1
size: .

CDR3: CASSSTVGGKLFF
DNA: TGTGCCAGCAGCAGCACAGTTGGGGGAAAACTGTTTTTT
D: .
J: TRBJ1-4
length: 13
V: TRBV7-7
size: .

CDR3: CASSALTVSNQPQHF
DNA: TGTGCCAGCAGTGCCCTGACAGTTAGCAATCAGCCCCAGCATTTT
D: .
J: TRBJ1-5
length: 15
V: TRBV27
size: once

CDR3: CASSPKGGVYYNEQFF
DNA: TGTGCCAGCAGTCCAAAGGGGGGGGTGTACTACAATGAGCAGTTCTTC
D: .
J: TRBJ2-1
length: 16
V: TRBV6-5
size: .

CDR3: CSARAATAGVGDTQYF
DNA: TGCAGTGCTAGAGCAGCAACAGCGGGAGTTGGAGATACGCAGTATTTT
D: TRBD2
J: TRBJ2-3
length: 16
V: TRBV20-1
size: few

CDR3: CASSQRGLAVTDTQYF
DNA: TGTGCCAGCAGCCAGAGGGGACTAGCGGTCACAGATACGCAGTATTTT
D: TRBD2
J: TRBJ2-3
length: 16
V: TRBV7-9
size: .

CDR3: CASSLGTRGEKLFF
DNA: TGTGCCAGCAGCCTTGGAACGAGAGGTGAAAAACTGTTTTTT
D: .
J: TRBJ1-4
length: 14
V: TRBV7-8
size: .

CDR3: CASSLVGIRTDTQYF
DNA: TGTGCCAGCAGTTTAGTGGGTATCCGCACAGATACGCAGTATTTT
D: .
J: TRBJ2-3
length: 15
V: TRBV28
size: few